Listed below are T cell receptor beta chains from one sample, sequenced in a study of T cell repertoires in MIS-A myocarditis. This table comes from immunoSEQ multiplex PCR, and its TCRdb copy is limited to in-frame clones, with some not included. The sample consists of about 10,000 clones, about 89% of them appearing once. The sequencing input was thoracic lymph node tissue obtained at autopsy. Receptor source: a man younger than 35 with fulminant myocarditis from multisystem inflammatory syndrome in adults (MIS-A) after COVID-19. Each CDR3 is given with its conserved first and last residue.

>TRBV4-3|16|TRBJ2-6
CASSQDGGAGANVLTF
>TRBV2|16|TRBJ2-2
CASSRTSPLNAGELFF
>TRBV5-1|15|TRBJ1-4
CASSLSGDLREKLFF
>TRBV7-9|17|TRBJ1-4
CASSDRDDRGLWEKLFF
>TRBV14|16|TRBJ1-2
CASSQELMGGKDGYTF
>TRBV28|14|TRBJ1-6
CASSFRMQASPLHF
>TRBV12-3/TRBV12-4|12|TRBJ2-7
CASSSRSYEQYF
>TRBV11-2|12|TRBJ1-1
CASSLSNTEAFF
>TRBV5-1|14|TRBJ2-7
CASSNGRGGDEQYF
>TRBV5-8|11|TRBJ2-7
CASSYLWEQYF
>TRBV7-2|15|TRBJ2-7
CASSSLPSLHLGQYF
>TRBV14|15|TRBJ2-2
CASSWTGENTGELFF
>TRBV29-1|12|TRBJ1-1
CSVESMDAEAFF
>TRBV2|15|TRBJ1-4
CASSLTVATNEKLFF
>TRBV5-1|16|TRBJ2-5
CASSQTASVGQETQYF
>TRBV6-5|14|TRBJ1-4
CASRIGQRNEKLFF
>TRBV4-1|14|TRBJ1-2
CASRREGGPWGYTF
>TRBV30|14|TRBJ2-1
CAWSIWGSYNEQFF
>TRBV28|15|TRBJ1-1
CASGPAAGLNTEAFF
>TRBV5-1|13|TRBJ2-5
CASSKESQETQYF
>TRBV7-2|13|TRBJ2-3
CVSSLNRIDTQYF
>TRBV30|14|TRBJ2-2
CAWSPGRVLGELFF
>TRBV19|13|TRBJ1-5
CASRGGLHQPQHF
>TRBV4-1|15|TRBJ2-7
CASSQDQGPHYEQYF
>TRBV6-2/TRBV6-3|14|TRBJ2-7
CASSLGAFPYEQYF
>TRBV6-5|12|TRBJ2-7
CASSILANEQYF
>TRBV5-1|13|TRBJ2-2
CASRPQGAGELFF
>TRBV5-1|15|TRBJ1-6
CASSSELTGNSPLHF
>TRBV9|16|TRBJ1-2
CASSEPDAGIDYGYTF
>TRBV28|13|TRBJ1-2
CASTTGARSGYTF
>TRBV4-1|19|TRBJ1-1
CASSPKGLSGGASNTEAFF
>TRBV11-2|13|TRBJ1-1
CASSGGLYTEAFF
>TRBV19|12|TRBJ1-1
CASSDKWTEAFF
>TRBV4-2|15|TRBJ2-1
CASSPSGSDYNEQFF
>TRBV25-1|12|TRBJ2-7
CASSEYPYEQYF
>TRBV7-9|15|TRBJ2-7
CASSLVRTGIYEQYF
>TRBV18|15|TRBJ2-3
CASSPLGQEMDTQYF
>TRBV7-9|14|TRBJ1-1
CASSLGPSGTEAFF
>TRBV19|16|TRBJ2-5
CASSIARLAAQETQYF
>TRBV2|11|TRBJ1-1
CASKGNTEAFF
>TRBV15|18|TRBJ2-3
CATSRAFAGTRSTDTQYF
>TRBV6-5|13|TRBJ1-1
CASSYSRGTEAFF
>TRBV9|18|TRBJ2-1
CASSVGGWGAQRDFEQFF
>TRBV2|15|TRBJ2-1
CASSEFHNPPREQFF
>TRBV28|14|TRBJ1-1
CASVTGKYVTEAFF
>TRBV19|17|TRBJ2-1
CASQALDGTSGSNEQFF